These T cell receptor beta chains were read from a single sample in a study of blood T cell repertoires in COVID-19. Sequenced by immunoSEQ multiplex PCR; TCRdb stores in-frame clones only, minus some. Here the sample spans more than 65,000 clones, roughly four fifths being singletons. The sample taken for sequencing was peripheral blood. The receptors derive from a human donor in a cohort sampled during active COVID-19. CDR3s include the opening cysteine and the closing phenylalanine or tryptophan. Fields, in order: clone size, J gene, V gene, D gene, CDR3 DNA, CDR3 protein. D genes are given only for firm matches. Clone size appears in some rows only: once, few, many, or a class for an expanded clone.

NA TRBJ2-7 TRBV6-5 TRBD2 TGTGCCGCGGGGGGTGCGCCCTGGGCCTACGAGCAGTACTTC CAAGGAPWAYEQYF
NA TRBJ1-2 TRBV6-2/TRBV6-3 NA TGTGCCAGCAGTTACCCTCCCGGGGGCTATGGCTACACCTTC CASSYPPGGYGYTF
NA TRBJ1-5 TRBV5-5 NA TGTGCCAGCAGCTTGAGTCGGAATCAGCCCCAGCATTTT CASSLSRNQPQHF
NA TRBJ1-2 TRBV5-1 TRBD1 TGCGCCAGCAGCTTTCGGGACAGGGCCTATGGCTACACCTTC CASSFRDRAYGYTF
few TRBJ1-3 TRBV5-1 TRBD1 TGCGCCAGCAGCGGGACAGGGGCGAACACCATATATTTT CASSGTGANTIYF
NA TRBJ2-3 TRBV4-2 TRBD1 TGTGCCAGCAGCCCCGGACAGGGGGCAGATACGCAGTATTTT CASSPGQGADTQYF
NA TRBJ2-3 TRBV10-3 TRBD1 TGTGCCATCAGTGCTAGGACAGGGACCGCGTATACGCAGTATTTT CAISARTGTAYTQYF
NA TRBJ1-5 TRBV7-2 NA TGTGCCAGCAACTTTAATAGCAATCAGCCCCAGCATTTT CASNFNSNQPQHF
NA TRBJ2-5 TRBV5-1 TRBD1 TGCGCCAGCAGCTGGACAGGGGGCTATCGGGAGACCCAGTACTTC CASSWTGGYRETQYF
NA TRBJ1-3 TRBV3-1/TRBV3-2 NA TGTGCCAGCAGCCCCTATTCAGGGACTGGAAACACCATATATTTT CASSPYSGTGNTIYF
once TRBJ2-1 TRBV9 NA TGTGCCAGCAGCGTAGAGTCTTGGAGCTATGAGCAGTTCTTC CASSVESWSYEQFF
NA TRBJ2-7 TRBV5-4 TRBD1 TGTGCCAGCAGCTCAGGCGGAGGACAGGGCTCCAACGAGCAGTACTTC CASSSGGGQGSNEQYF
NA TRBJ2-7 TRBV19 TRBD1 TGTGCCAGTAGTATATCGGGACAGAGCTCCTACGAGCAGTACTTC CASSISGQSSYEQYF
NA TRBJ1-2 TRBV19 NA TGTGCCAGTAGTATAGCAGGACAGTATGGCTACACCTTC CASSIAGQYGYTF
NA TRBJ2-7 TRBV18 TRBD1 TGTGCCAGCTCGTCTCCGGGACAGGGGGGCCACGAGCAGTACTTC CASSSPGQGGHEQYF
NA TRBJ2-1 TRBV4-2 NA TGTGCCAGCAGCCAAGCCGGACTAGTCGGGGGCGAGCAGTTCTTC CASSQAGLVGGEQFF
NA TRBJ2-5 TRBV4-3 NA TGCGCCAGCAGCCAAGACGAGCGAGAGACCCAGTACTTC CASSQDERETQYF
NA TRBJ2-3 TRBV11-2 TRBD2 TGTGCCAGCAGACCCATAGCGGGGGGGTCAGATACGCAGTATTTT CASRPIAGGSDTQYF
NA TRBJ1-1 TRBV5-4 NA TGTGCCAGCAGCCCCCGACGGGGGGGGAACACTGAAGCTTTCTTT CASSPRRGGNTEAFF
NA TRBJ2-1 TRBV5-1 NA TGCGCCAGCAGCTCGAGACTGGAGCCGGGGCAGTTCTTC CASSSRLEPGQFF
once TRBJ2-7 TRBV7-3 TRBD1 TGTGCCAGCAGCGCCGGGACAGCCGTCATGCAGTACTTC CASSAGTAVMQYF
few TRBJ2-7 TRBV30 NA TGTGCCTGGAGTGTAGGTGGAGACGAGCAGTACTTC CAWSVGGDEQYF
NA TRBJ1-1 TRBV6-1 NA TGTGCCAGCAGTGATGGACAGATGAACACTGAAGCTTTCTTT CASSDGQMNTEAFF
NA TRBJ2-3 TRBV19 NA TGTGCCAGTAGTATCTTAGCGGTAAGCACAGATACGCAGTATTTT CASSILAVSTDTQYF
NA TRBJ2-3 TRBV19 TRBD1 TGTGCCAGTAGTACCAGGACAGGGAGAGGTACAGATACGCAGTATTTT CASSTRTGRGTDTQYF
NA TRBJ1-5 TRBV7-2 NA TGTGCCAGCAGCTTAGGGGGACAATATAGCAATCAGCCCCAGCATTTT CASSLGGQYSNQPQHF
few TRBJ1-6 TRBV5-6 TRBD1 TGTGCCAGCAGCCCGACAGGGGGCTCGTCACCCCTCCACTTT CASSPTGGSSPLHF
NA TRBJ2-7 TRBV3-1/TRBV3-2 NA TGTGCCAGCAGCCGGAACGAGGCCTCCTACGAGCAGTACTTC CASSRNEASYEQYF
NA TRBJ2-7 TRBV15 NA TGTGCCACCAGCAGAATCCGGCAGGGAAGTAAGGGTTCCTACGAGCAGTACTTC CATSRIRQGSKGSYEQYF
NA TRBJ1-2 TRBV3-1/TRBV3-2 TRBD1 TGTGCCAGCAGCCAAGGAGGGACAGGGGCTTACTATGGCTACACCTTC CASSQGGTGAYYGYTF
few TRBJ2-1 TRBV11-2 TRBD2 TGTGCCAGCAGTTATACTAGCGGGGGTTACAATGAGCAGTTCTTC CASSYTSGGYNEQFF
NA TRBJ2-7 TRBV10-3 NA TGTGCCATCAGTGAATTACAGAGCTCCTACGAGCAGTACTTC CAISELQSSYEQYF
NA TRBJ2-2 TRBV19 TRBD2 TGTGCCAGTAGCCTAGCGGGGGGGAACACCGGGGAGCTGTTTTTT CASSLAGGNTGELFF
NA TRBJ1-1 TRBV5-1 NA TGCGCCAGCAGCCAGGGCCTGAACACTGAAGCTTTCTTT CASSQGLNTEAFF
few TRBJ2-2 TRBV7-8 NA TGTGCCAGCAGCTTACCAGGGGAGCTGTTTTTT CASSLPGELFF
NA TRBJ1-4 TRBV7-8 NA TGTGCCAGCAGCCGATTAGGACAGACCAATGAAAAACTGTTTTTT CASSRLGQTNEKLFF
NA TRBJ2-7 TRBV5-1 NA TGCGCCAGCAGCCAGCCGATGTCGGGGGGCGAAGCCTACGAGCAGTACTTC CASSQPMSGGEAYEQYF
NA TRBJ1-2 TRBV5-1 NA TGCGCCAGCAGCTCATCACAGGGAGGGATAGGTGGCTACACCTTC CASSSSQGGIGGYTF
NA TRBJ1-1 TRBV6-2/TRBV6-3 NA TGTGCCAGCAGTTCCCGGTCTCGAGCGCGTTTCGTCACTGAAGCTTTCTTT CASSSRSRARFVTEAFF
NA TRBJ2-5 TRBV5-1 TRBD2 TGCGCCAGCAGCCCCGGACTAGCGGGGGGCCAAGAGACCCAGTACTTC CASSPGLAGGQETQYF
NA TRBJ1-2 TRBV5-6 TRBD1 TGTGCCAGCAGCTTGGTACAGGGGGCGAGTGGCTACACCTTC CASSLVQGASGYTF
NA TRBJ1-1 TRBV19 NA TGTGCCAGTATGCCCGGATACGGAGGTGGTGAAGCTTTCTTT CASMPGYGGGEAFF
NA TRBJ1-6 TRBV7-6 NA TGTGCCAGCAGCTTAGCTGACGACTTAGTAACACCCCTCCACTTT CASSLADDLVTPLHF
NA TRBJ1-1 TRBV5-1 NA TGCGCCAGCAGCTTTGGGGGGGACACTGAAGCTTTCTTT CASSFGGDTEAFF
NA TRBJ2-6 TRBV7-3 TRBD2 TGTGCCAGCAGCTCCTACGGGACTAGTATCTCCGGGGCCAACGTCCTGACTTTC CASSSYGTSISGANVLTF
NA TRBJ2-7 TRBV9 TRBD1 TGTGCCAGCAGCGCGACAGGGGCCTACGAGCAGTACTTC CASSATGAYEQYF
NA TRBJ2-3 TRBV7-2 TRBD2 TGTGCCAGCAGCAGGGTAGCGGGGGGCACAGATACGCAGTATTTT CASSRVAGGTDTQYF
NA TRBJ1-2 TRBV6-5 NA TGTGCCAGCAGTAGAACCGGGACATCCTTCTATGGCTACACCTTC CASSRTGTSFYGYTF
NA TRBJ2-7 TRBV7-3 NA TGTGCCAGCAGGTCGTGGGTAGGGGGCTACGAGCAGTACTTC CASRSWVGGYEQYF
NA TRBJ2-3 TRBV15 TRBD1 TGTGCCACCAGCAGTGGCCTTACAGGGGTGGGAGATACGCAGTATTTT CATSSGLTGVGDTQYF
NA TRBJ1-5 TRBV9 NA TGTGCCAGCAGAGACAGGAGCCGTACGCCCCAGCATTTT CASRDRSRTPQHF
NA TRBJ2-7 TRBV15 TRBD1 TGTGCCACCAGCAGGGGAAAGACAGGGGGATCCTACGAGCAGTACTTC CATSRGKTGGSYEQYF